This T cell receptor beta chain was obtained from a study of radiotherapy plus CTLA-4 blockade in lung cancer. As for the study in general: Around 18% of enrolled patients responded objectively, and roughly 30% had disease control. Broader study findings: Early clone dynamics of blood T cells, plus interferon-beta, reportedly predicted response best. An expansion of tumor-derived TCR clones occurred in blood after radiotherapy plus ipilimumab.

This clone was recorded a few times. Its antigen remains unknown. This CDR3 is 14 amino acids long. V gave up 4 bases and J gave up 4 bases; unmatched junction bases: 3. CDR1 and CDR2 from the germline V gene are SGHDT and YYEEEE. Only in-frame clones appear in the TCRdb table, and some are missing; sequencing was by immunoSEQ multiplex PCR. This table holds about 77,000 clones, roughly 70% found once. Patients with chemo-refractory metastatic non-small-cell lung cancer received focal radiation plus CTLA-4 blockade with ipilimumab. This receptor was identified in a human donor with non-small cell lung cancer whose response to radiotherapy plus ipilimumab could not be evaluated. J is TRBJ1-4 and V is TRBV5-6; 8 nucleotides agree with TRBD1. The sequencing used peripheral blood, collected from a patient treated with radiotherapy plus ipilimumab. CDR3 bases: TGTGCCAGCAGCCTCGACAGGGGTAATGAAAAACTGTTTTTT. Residues: CASSLDRGNEKLFF.